This T cell receptor (beta chain) was captured by sequencing in a study of Ad26.COV2.S vaccination and SARS-CoV-2 variants. Study-level background: Participant was drawn from the COV1001 Ad26.COV2.S trial arm.

This CDR3 is 13 amino acids long. Germline V gene data show CDR1 as MDHEN and CDR2 as SYDVKM. V was clipped by 2 bases and J by 2 bases, with 6 bases between them. The protocol was immunoSEQ multiplex PCR, while the TCRdb copy is restricted to in-frame clones and leaves out a portion. This table has around 340,000 clones, 75% to 90% appearing once. Treatment described: roughly 19 received Ad26.COV2.S at low or high dose, single or two shots; roughly 5 received placebo; per-sample allocation not given. Sampling was performed 63 days after the first vaccine or placebo injection. An Ad26 vector that expressed Wuhan-strain SARS-CoV-2 spike constituted the vaccine.

This TCR came from a person between 18 and 59 years old who received the Ad26.COV2.S COVID-19 vaccine or a placebo. This specimen was peripheral blood, taken in a trial of Ad26.COV2.S vaccine versus placebo. This rearrangement joins TRBV28 to TRBJ1-2; D might be TRBD1 (5 bases). The CDR3 DNA reads TGTGCCAGCAGTTTACAGGGCAACTATGGCTACACCTTC. Amino acid sequence: CASSLQGNYGYTF.